This T cell receptor (beta chain) was found in a study of blood T cell repertoires in COVID-19. On the study more broadly: Italy, Spain and the United States were the sources of the convalescent and acute COVID-19 samples. The analysed material was cDNA or gDNA that came from T cells, B-cell-depleted T cells, or PBMCs.

The CDR3 sequence is 14 residues long. V shed 5 bases and J 7 bases; nucleotides not matched to a gene: 6. Germline-derived CDR1 and CDR2 are LNHDA and SQIVND (reference sequence). In this sample, this clone turned up a few times. In the original processing: Scientists estimated how many nucleated cells there were by amplifying reference gene primers. Method: immunoSEQ multiplex PCR; TCRdb's copy keeps in-frame clones and lacks some. The V and J calls and clone size are taken from that table; D and trimming were inferred from the DNA. The data hold around 40,000 clones, with 65% to 85% observed a single time.

The sequence came from a woman aged 80 or over with acute or convalescent COVID-19. This chain joins TRBV19 and TRBJ1-5, with TRBD1 matching 9 bases. The sequenced sample consisted of peripheral blood. The CDR3 DNA reads TGTGCCAGTAGTCCGGGACAGGGATACCAGCCCCAGCATTTT. The encoded protein is CASSPGQGYQPQHF.